The present entry profiles one T cell receptor beta chain with its context. These data are taken from a study of blood T cell repertoires in COVID-19. Original handling: Estimated nucleated cell counts came from reference gene primer amplification. The protocol was immunoSEQ multiplex PCR, while the TCRdb copy is restricted to in-frame clones and leaves out a portion. The V and J calls and the clone size are those of that table, but D and trimming were determined from the DNA. The table includes 200,000 to 250,000 clones, 82% detected once. Germline trimming cut 7 bases from V and 1 base from J; bases unmatched to any gene: 5. The CDR3 sequence is 14 residues long. CDR1 is MDHEN, CDR2 SYDVKM, per germline.

The receptor was isolated from a woman over 75 with active or convalescent COVID-19. This chain uses TRBV28 with TRBJ2-5; TRBD1 matches at 8 bases. The sequenced sample was peripheral blood. The CDR3, as DNA: TGTGCCAGCATGATAGGACAGGGCCAAGAGACCCAGTACTTC. Translated, it gives CASMIGQGQETQYF.